The 15 T cell receptor beta chains given below trace back to one sample, sequenced in a study of blood T cell repertoires in COVID-19. Sequencing used immunoSEQ multiplex PCR; TCRdb keeps in-frame clones, though not all of them. The sample holds about 230,000 clones; roughly 84% are singletons and the top ten take about 0.93%. Sequenced input: peripheral blood. All receptors come from a man aged 40-49 years with acute or convalescent COVID-19.

This clone has more than one count but fewer than ten. The rearrangement links TRBV5-5 to TRBJ1-5; weak D call: TRBD1 (5 bases). Germline V gives CDR1 SGHKS, CDR2 YYEKEE (reference sequence). The CDR3 sequence is 14 residues long. Trimming removed 2 bases from V and 4 bases from J, with 10 bases in between. In DNA form, the CDR3 reads TGTGCCAGCAGCTTAAGCGCAGGGAATCAGCCCCAGCATTTT. As protein: CASSLSAGNQPQHF.

The chain carries TRBV11-3 and TRBJ1-1; TRBD1 aligns across 7 bases. The CDR3 loop spans 14 amino acids. The germline V gene encodes CDR1 SGHNT and CDR2 YENEEA. Trimming at V came to 4 bases and at J to 0 bases, leaving 2 bases not matched to a gene. CDR3 sequence reads: CASSSGTVNTEAFF. CDR3 coding DNA: TGTGCCAGCAGCTCCGGGACAGTGAACACTGAAGCTTTCTTT.

CDR3 in amino acids: CASSPTTGSETQYF. The CDR3 coding sequence is TGTGCCAGCTCACCTACTACAGGTTCGGAGACCCAGTACTTC. V and J are TRBV18 and TRBJ2-5; D may be TRBD1 (5 bases). Trimming took off 3 bases at V and 5 bases at J, with 13 bases between the two ends. This CDR3 is 14 amino acids long. Germline CDR1 reads KGHSH; CDR2 reads LQKENI.

The chain joins TRBV6-6 to TRBJ1-4; a possible D gene is TRBD1 (5 bases). With 5 bases removed from V and 6 bases from J, the gap between germline ends came to 13 bases. Germline V lookup: CDR1 MNHNY, CDR2 SVGAGI (reference sequence). This CDR3 is 14 amino acids long. CDR3 loop: CASSPQGMDEKLFF. The CDR3 coding sequence is TGTGCCAGCAGTCCCCAGGGAATGGATGAAAAACTGTTTTTT.

This clone was recorded only once. The V gene is TRBV12-3 or TRBV12-4, the J gene TRBJ1-1; D remains unclear. This CDR3 is built from 12 residues. Between the trimmed V and J ends, which lost 4 bases and 4 bases, there was a span of 7 bases. CDR3 DNA: TGTGCCAGCAGTTATAGCGGCACTGAAGCTTTCTTT. Residues: CASSYSGTEAFF.

The chain links TRBV4-1 to TRBJ1-1; D ambiguous. The CDR3 contains 13 residues. V was cut by 0 bases and J by 9 bases, with 11 bases left in between. Germline CDR1 MGHRA, CDR2 YSYEKL. CDR3 DNA sequence: TGCGCCAGCAGCCAAGAAGAGGCAGTCAAAGCTTTCTTT. It yields the protein CASSQEEAVKAFF.

A single count supports this clone. The J gene is TRBJ2-3, the V gene TRBV30; TRBD2 is a possible D gene (7 bases). Germline V gene sequence: CDR1 GTSNPN, CDR2 SVGIG (reference sequence). The V end was cut by 3 bases, the J end by 4 bases, with 14 bases between. The CDR3 has 14 residues. CDR3 DNA sequence: TGTGCCTGGAGCGAGGGGGGGCTCCCAGATACGCAGTATTTT. This encodes CAWSEGGLPDTQYF.

The chain couples TRBV19 to TRBJ1-2; possible D gene TRBD1, 6 bases. The CDR3 contains 15 residues. Germline loops: CDR1 LNHDA, CDR2 SQIVND (reference sequence). Trimming shortened V by 9 bases and J by 2 bases, and 19 bases separated the two germline ends. This chain's CDR3 is CASTRGRQENYGYTF. The CDR3 coding sequence is TGTGCCAGCACCAGGGGCCGACAGGAGAACTATGGCTACACCTTC.

The rearrangement links TRBV7-2 to TRBJ2-2; 7 bases align to TRBD2. J lost 5 bases, V lost 2 bases, and 5 bases had no gene match. Germline values: CDR1 SGHTA, CDR2 FQGNSA. This CDR3 region has 15 residues. Written as DNA, the CDR3 is TGTGCCAGCAGCTTATTTCAGGGACTAACCGGGGAGCTGTTTTTT. Its protein is CASSLFQGLTGELFF. Looking up the rest from reference TRBV7-2 and TRBJ2-2 gives the full variable domain: GAGVSQSPSNKVTEKGKDVELRCDPISGHTALYWYRQSLGQGLEFLIYFQGNSAPDKSGLPSDRFSAERTGGSVSTLTIQRTQQEDSAVYLCASSLFQGLTGELFFGEGSRLTVL.

The chain combines TRBV2 with TRBJ1-2; TRBD1 is a possible D gene (6 bases). V shed 6 bases and J shed 1 base, with 12 bases lying between them. This CDR3 has 14 residues. Looked up from germline, CDR1 is SNHLY and CDR2 is FYNNEI. CDR3 sequence: CASRLGGLNYGYTF. The DNA of the CDR3 is TGTGCCAGCAGGCTCGGGGGGCTTAACTATGGCTACACCTTC.

This clone came up a few times. This chain connects TRBV5-8 to TRBJ2-7; tentative D call: TRBD2 (6 bases). The CDR3 sequence is 17 residues long. Per the germline V gene, CDR1 is SGHTS and CDR2 is YDEGEE. Trimming stripped 4 bases from V and 0 bases from J, with 20 bases between. In nucleotides, the CDR3 is TGTGCCAGCAGCGTGGGGTTCTGGGCGGGGACCTCCTACGAGCAGTACTTC. The encoded protein is CASSVGFWAGTSYEQYF. The variable domain in full, completed from reference TRBV5-8 and TRBJ2-7, reads EAGVTQSPTHLIKTRGQQATLRCSPISGHTSVYWYQQALGLGLQFLLWYDEGEERNRGNFPPRFSGRQFPNYSSELNVNALELEDSALYLCASSVGFWAGTSYEQYFGPGTRLTVT.

The chain is built from TRBV6-6 and TRBJ1-1; a possible D gene is TRBD1 (6 bases). CDR1 is MNHNY, CDR2 SVGAGI, per germline (reference sequence). V was pared by 1 base and J by 2 bases, with 8 bases between. This CDR3 has 14 residues. CDR3: CASSYYRVNTEAFF. CDR3 sequence (DNA): TGTGCCAGCAGTTACTACAGGGTTAACACTGAAGCTTTCTTT.

The chain carries TRBV28 and TRBJ1-2; 7 bases map to TRBD1. Per the germline V gene, CDR1 is MDHEN and CDR2 is SYDVKM. The V and J ends lost 6 bases and 3 bases, in that order; junction bases with no gene match: 7. The CDR3 is 14 residues long. In nucleotides, the CDR3 is TGTGCCAGCAGGTACGACAGGGATTACTATGGCTACACCTTC. Protein sequence: CASRYDRDYYGYTF.

Here the CDR3 DNA reads TGTGCCAGCAGCCGCGGCAGAGGAGAAAAACTGTTTTTT. Translation gives CASSRGRGEKLFF. The chain combines TRBV6-6 with TRBJ1-4; no clear D. CDR1 MNHNY and CDR2 SVGAGI come from the germline V gene (reference sequence). There are 13 residues in the CDR3. V lost 6 bases, J lost 8 bases, and 13 bases lay in between.

V usage is TRBV28 and J usage is TRBJ2-7, with 7 bases lining up with TRBD2. CDR3 length: 15 amino acids. J lost 0 bases, V lost 7 bases, and 9 bases had no gene match. Germline CDR1 MDHEN, CDR2 SYDVKM. The CDR3: CASTLGGGSSYEQYF. For the CDR3, the DNA is TGTGCCAGCACCCTGGGGGGGGGAAGCTCCTACGAGCAGTACTTC.